Below are 11 T cell receptor beta chains sequenced from a single sample in a study of identical twins. TCRdb re-derived calls from the 5' RACE reads in MiXCR, one entry per CDR3 protein. The sample shows about 450,000 distinct CDR3 sequences, roughly 18% of them seen only once. Sequences were obtained from naive T cells sorted from blood. Receptors originate from a man aged 50 or older in good health.

This chain uses TRBV2 with TRBJ2-7, with D perhaps matching TRBD1 or TRBD2 (5 bases each). V lost 2 bases, J lost 7 bases, and 9 bases lay in between. CDR3 length equals 12 residues. In germline, CDR1 is SNHLY, CDR2 FYNNEI. The CDR3 sequence is CASSEFWGEQYF. CDR3 nucleotides: TGTGCCAGCAGTGAATTCTGGGGGGAGCAGTACTTC.

In its sample, this clonotype was seen many times. The J gene is TRBJ2-7, the V gene TRBV6-1; D perhaps matches TRBD1 (5 bases). V was cut by 6 bases and J by 5 bases, with 14 bases left in between. Germline loops: CDR1 MNHNS, CDR2 SASEGT. The CDR3 loop spans 13 amino acids. The CDR3 nucleotides read TGTGCCAGCAGACGTCAGGGTTCCCACGAGCAGTACTTC. Translating gives CASRRQGSHEQYF.

This clonotype has just a few counts. This chain links TRBV29-1 with TRBJ2-5, with D uncertain. The CDR3 is 12 residues long. The V gene's germline CDR1 is SQVTM and CDR2 ANQGSEA. Between the trimmed V and J ends, which lost 6 bases and 3 bases, there was a span of 11 bases. The chain's CDR3 is CSVEDVEETQYF. The CDR3 DNA follows: TGCAGCGTCGAGGACGTAGAAGAGACCCAGTACTTC.

This clonotype has ten or more counts. The chain couples TRBV20-1 to TRBJ2-1, with D maybe TRBD1 (6 bases). V was trimmed by 2 bases and J by 8 bases, leaving 13 bases between them. CDR1 is DFQATT and CDR2 is SNEGSKA in the germline V gene (reference sequence). The CDR3 is made up of 13 amino acids. The CDR3 DNA follows: TGCAGTGCTAGATCCAGGGGCGCGGATGAGCAGTTCTTC. Translation: CSARSRGADEQFF.

The chain is built from TRBV2 and TRBJ2-5; 7 bases are a match to TRBD1. The germline V gene encodes CDR1 SNHLY and CDR2 FYNNEI. V trimming: 6 bases; J trimming: 2 bases; junction bases outside the gene matches: 3. This CDR3 spans 13 amino acids. This CDR3 reads CASRETGQETQYF. CDR3 nucleotide sequence: TGTGCCAGCAGAGAGACAGGGCAAGAGACCCAGTACTTC.

This chain joins TRBV5-1 and TRBJ2-3, with TRBD2 identical over 8 bases. V shed 4 bases and J 6 bases; nucleotides not matched to a gene: 7. This CDR3 is built from 14 residues. Germline CDR1 SGHRS, CDR2 YFSETQ. The CDR3 protein is CASSPMTSEDTQYF. Here the CDR3 DNA reads TGCGCCAGCAGCCCCATGACTAGCGAGGATACGCAGTATTTT.

This chain uses TRBV7-2 with TRBJ2-1; possibly TRBD1 for D (6 bases). This CDR3 is built from 15 residues. Germline CDR1 SGHTA, CDR2 FQGNSA. Trimming removed 5 bases from V and 7 bases from J, with 18 bases in between. CDR3 nucleotides: TGTGCCAGCAGCACAGCAGGGGTAATGAGGAATGAGCAGTTCTTC. It yields the protein CASSTAGVMRNEQFF.

The table lists this clonotype with many counts. This rearrangement joins TRBV10-3 to TRBJ1-1, with D uncertain. The V end was cut by 5 bases, the J end by 0 bases, with 16 bases between. Per the germline V gene, CDR1 is ENHRY and CDR2 is SYGVKD. The CDR3 is 16 amino acids. CDR3 residues: CAISPREGFMNTEAFF. CDR3 nucleotides: TGTGCCATCAGTCCCCGTGAAGGATTCATGAACACTGAAGCTTTCTTT.

This sequence joins TRBV7-2 and TRBJ1-1; maybe TRBD1 (5 bases). Trimming cost V 4 bases and J 0 bases, with 9 bases left between them. CDR1 and CDR2 (germline): SGHTA, FQGNSA. There are 14 residues in the CDR3. DNA of the CDR3: TGTGCCAGCAGCTGGGGACGTATGAACACTGAAGCTTTCTTT. Amino acid sequence: CASSWGRMNTEAFF.

This clonotype came up a few times. The CDR3 loop reads CASSQETGLEAFF. CDR3 in DNA: TGCGCCAGCAGCCAAGAGACGGGGCTGGAGGCTTTCTTT. This chain connects TRBV4-1 to TRBJ1-1, with a weak D call TRBD1 (5 bases). Germline V gene data show CDR1 as MGHRA and CDR2 as YSYEKL. V lost 0 bases and J lost 11, with 13 bases in between. The CDR3 extends over 13 amino acids.

Many counts were recorded for this clonotype. The rearrangement uses TRBV12-3 or TRBV12-4 and TRBJ2-1; possibly TRBD1 or TRBD2 for D (6 bases each). V dropped 7 bases and J dropped 9 bases, with 22 bases sitting between them. The length of the CDR3 is 15 residues. The CDR3 coding sequence is TGTGCCAGCACCCAGGAGGGGGGTTCAGTTGGTGAGCAGTTCTTC. It is translated as CASTQEGGSVGEQFF.